The rows below give T cell receptor beta chains drawn from one sample of a study of CD8+CD57+ T cells in acquired aplastic anemia. TCRdb independently ran MiXCR on the reads; one entry per CDR3 protein. Seen here are 200,000 to 250,000 distinct CDR3 sequences, less than 60% observed once, and the top ten hold 20%. The sample comprised sorted CD4+, CD8+, or CD8+CD57+ T cells (not recorded which) from PBMCs. The receptors come from a human donor with aplastic anemia. The CDR3 runs from the conserved cysteine through the conserved F or W. D genes are given only for firm matches. Clone size, where shown, is once, few, many, or a class for clones that have expanded.

v_gene	abundance	j_gene	d_gene	CDR3aa	CDR3nt
TRBV2	.	TRBJ1-5	.	CASSEWGGNQPQHF	TGTGCCAGCAGTGAGTGGGGAGGCAATCAGCCCCAGCATTTT
TRBV7-9	few	TRBJ1-1	TRBD1	CASSWGQGNTEAFF	TGTGCCAGCAGCTGGGGACAGGGGAACACTGAAGCTTTCTTT
TRBV29-1	.	TRBJ1-2	.	CSGSGLYGYTF	TGCAGCGGCAGCGGCCTCTATGGCTACACCTTC
TRBV2	many	TRBJ2-7	.	CASSEFEQKRQYF	TGTGCCAGCAGTGAATTCGAACAGAAGCGTCAGTACTTC
TRBV5-1	many	TRBJ2-6	.	CASSLGDRSSGANVLTF	TGCGCCAGCAGCTTGGGCGACAGGTCTTCTGGGGCCAACGTCCTGACTTTC
TRBV30	few	TRBJ1-4	.	CAWTGTKEEKLFF	TGTGCTTGGACCGGGACAAAGGAAGAAAAACTGTTTTTT
TRBV19	.	TRBJ1-3	TRBD1	CASSTTGTGNTIYF	TGTGCCAGTAGTACCACCGGGACAGGGAACACCATATATTTT
TRBV7-2	many	TRBJ1-6	TRBD1	CASSLLPSGGGSPLHF	TGTGCCAGCAGCTTACTCCCCTCAGGGGGCGGTTCACCCCTCCACTTT
TRBV28	many	TRBJ1-1	.	CASSLPPHF	TGTGCCAGCAGTTTACCCCCCCACTTT
TRBV5-1	.	TRBJ2-5	TRBD2	CASSLVALAGEETQYF	TGCGCCAGCAGCTTGGTGGCGCTAGCGGGGGAAGAGACCCAGTACTTC
TRBV4-1	many	TRBJ1-2	TRBD1	CASSQDQWTGLYGYTF	TGCGCCAGCAGCCAAGACCAATGGACAGGGCTTTATGGCTACACCTTC
TRBV29-1	.	TRBJ2-3	.	CSVVRFSTDTQYF	TGCAGCGTTGTTAGGTTTAGCACGGATACGCAGTATTTT
TRBV27	many	TRBJ2-7	.	CASTTPLGDEQYF	TGTGCCAGCACCACACCGCTGGGCGACGAGCAGTACTTC
TRBV7-3	.	TRBJ2-3	TRBD2	CASSLGLAVQDTQYF	TGTGCCAGCAGCTTAGGACTAGCGGTGCAGGATACGCAGTATTTT
TRBV10-3	.	TRBJ2-3	.	CAVGTLTDTQYF	TGTGCCGTCGGGACGCTCACAGATACGCAGTATTTT
TRBV19	few	TRBJ2-3	TRBD2	CASRRTSGSTDTQYF	TGTGCCAGTAGACGGACTAGCGGGAGTACAGATACGCAGTATTTT
TRBV2	.	TRBJ2-1	TRBD2	CASSSTSGRAYNEQFF	TGTGCCAGCAGCTCGACTAGCGGGAGGGCCTACAATGAGCAGTTCTTC
TRBV6-1	.	TRBJ2-7	.	CAIKRSYEQYF	TGTGCGATAAAGCGCTCCTACGAGCAGTACTTC
TRBV24-1	.	TRBJ1-1	TRBD1	CATRDSTYTEAFF	TGTGCCACCCGGGACAGCACTTACACTGAAGCTTTCTTT
TRBV19	many	TRBJ2-7	TRBD1	CASSQDRESYEQYF	TGTGCCAGTAGCCAGGACAGGGAATCCTACGAGCAGTACTTC
TRBV19	many	TRBJ2-5	.	CATTTGETQYF	TGTGCCACCACCACGGGAGAGACCCAGTACTTC
TRBV24-1	.	TRBJ1-1	.	CATSDLMGVNTEAFF	TGTGCCACCAGTGATTTGATGGGGGTGAACACTGAAGCTTTCTTT
TRBV9	few	TRBJ2-3	TRBD2	CASSPRGGGNTDTQYF	TGTGCCAGCTCACCACGCGGCGGGGGAAACACAGATACGCAGTATTTT
TRBV24-1	.	TRBJ1-1	.	CATSGTMNTEAFF	TGTGCCACCAGTGGGACAATGAACACTGAAGCTTTCTTT
TRBV7-2	.	TRBJ2-3	.	CASSTQAGTTDTQYF	TGTGCCAGCAGCACCCAGGCGGGAACCACAGATACGCAGTATTTT
TRBV15	.	TRBJ1-1	TRBD1	CATSRDLGQGNTEAFF	TGTGCCACCAGCAGAGATCTGGGACAGGGGAACACTGAAGCTTTCTTT
TRBV3-1	few	TRBJ2-2	TRBD2	CASSGSGGTGELFF	TGTGCCAGCAGCGGTAGCGGGGGCACCGGGGAGCTGTTTTTT
TRBV7-7	.	TRBJ2-7	TRBD1	CASSLAGTAHEQYF	TGTGCCAGCAGCTTAGCGGGGACAGCCCACGAGCAGTACTTC
TRBV2	.	TRBJ2-7	TRBD1	CASGQGTYEQYF	TGTGCCAGCGGACAGGGGACCTACGAGCAGTACTTC
TRBV6-1	many	TRBJ1-1	.	CASKTAKHTEAFF	TGTGCCAGCAAGACAGCCAAACACACTGAAGCTTTCTTT
TRBV4-2	once	TRBJ2-3	TRBD2	CASSQETGGGADTQYF	TGTGCCAGCAGCCAAGAAACGGGGGGTGGCGCAGATACGCAGTATTTT
TRBV20-1	.	TRBJ1-1	.	CSVTGIVNTEAFF	TGCAGTGTTACAGGCATCGTGAACACTGAAGCTTTCTTT
TRBV29-1	.	TRBJ2-7	.	CSAGDLAFEQYF	TGCAGCGCGGGGGATCTCGCCTTCGAGCAGTACTTC
TRBV29-1	.	TRBJ1-5	TRBD1	CSARTGGALDQPQHF	TGCAGCGCAAGGACAGGGGGCGCGCTGGATCAGCCCCAGCATTTT
TRBV14	many	TRBJ1-2	.	CASRTTPGGRGIQRPYGYTF	TGTGCCAGCAGGACTACCCCGGGAGGACGGGGAATTCAACGGCCCTATGGCTACACCTTC
TRBV2	.	TRBJ2-5	.	CASSVGQGSWETQYF	TGTGCCAGCAGTGTTGGGCAGGGGTCCTGGGAGACCCAGTACTTC
TRBV7-2	.	TRBJ2-5	.	CASSLGGGPQETQYF	TGTGCCAGCAGCTTGGGTGGGGGGCCCCAAGAGACCCAGTACTTC
TRBV7-3	.	TRBJ1-6	.	CASSLEAGPVHSPLHF	TGCGCCAGCAGCTTGGAGGCAGGCCCTGTCCATTCACCCCTCCACTTT
TRBV19	.	TRBJ2-3	.	CASSDAGGTDTQYF	TGTGCCAGTAGTGACGCAGGGGGCACAGATACGCAGTATTTT
TRBV5-6	once	TRBJ1-2	.	CASSPQNNYGYTF	TGTGCCAGCAGCCCGCAGAATAACTATGGCTACACCTTC
TRBV5-1	many	TRBJ1-2	.	CASSLSQDSGYTF	TGCGCCAGCAGCTTGTCGCAGGACTCTGGCTACACCTTC
TRBV7-3	.	TRBJ2-1	TRBD2	CASSLTKRGYYNEQFF	TGTGCCAGCAGCTTAACGAAGCGGGGGTACTACAATGAGCAGTTCTTC
TRBV5-1	many	TRBJ2-2	.	CASSWRTDNTGELFF	TGCGCCAGCAGCTGGCGGACAGACAACACCGGGGAGCTGTTTTTT
TRBV15	few	TRBJ2-1	.	CAGGRTGNEQFF	TGTGCCGGGGGGCGGACTGGGAATGAGCAGTTCTTC
TRBV6-1	.	TRBJ2-6	TRBD1	CASRLTGAYSEANVLTF	TGTGCCAGCAGGTTGACAGGGGCTTACTCTGAGGCCAACGTCCTGACTTTC
TRBV2	.	TRBJ1-5	.	CASSLGGSGVQETQHF	TGTGCCAGCAGCTTAGGTGGTAGCGGGGTACAAGAGACCCAGCATTTT
TRBV20-1	.	TRBJ1-3	TRBD1	CSRVPQGAPNYGYTIYF	TGCAGCCGGGTACCGCAGGGGGCGCCGAACTATGGCTACACCATATATTTT
TRBV19	.	TRBJ1-2	.	CASSIGGAAYGYTF	TGTGCCAGTAGTATAGGAGGTGCGGCCTATGGCTACACCTTC
TRBV2	many	TRBJ1-3	.	CASIEAQIGNTIYF	TGTGCCAGCATAGAGGCGCAGATTGGAAACACCATATATTTT
TRBV3-1	many	TRBJ2-5	TRBD2	CASSQARTSGQETQYF	TGTGCCAGCAGCCAAGCTCGGACTAGCGGCCAAGAGACCCAGTACTTC
TRBV10-3	many	TRBJ2-3	.	CAISESDGGTDTQYF	TGTGCCATCAGTGAGTCCGACGGGGGCACAGATACGCAGTATTTT
TRBV2	few	TRBJ1-5	TRBD1	CASRGKNRGSRPQHF	TGTGCCAGCAGGGGTAAAAACAGGGGGAGCCGGCCCCAGCATTTT
TRBV11-3	many	TRBJ2-7	.	CASSLVGYAKGEQYF	TGTGCCAGCAGCTTAGTAGGGTACGCGAAGGGCGAGCAGTACTTC
TRBV11-2	.	TRBJ2-7	.	CASSLTGGSEQYF	TGTGCCAGCAGCCTGACCGGAGGAAGCGAGCAGTACTTC
TRBV7-9	.	TRBJ2-5	TRBD2	CASSPTSGGGYYRETQYF	TGTGCCAGCAGCCCGACTAGCGGGGGGGGATACTACAGGGAGACCCAGTACTTC